This entry features one T cell receptor beta chain sequence. The antigen is unknown. These data originate in a study of response to subunit inactivated influenza vaccine. General study findings and limits: After each seasonal influenza vaccination, few new T cells are recruited, the authors suggested.

TCRdb reanalysed the RT-PCR reads using MiXCR and keeps one entry per CDR3 protein. The top ten hold 11% of the sample, which has around 580,000 distinct CDR3 sequences, 14% seen once. The sample consisted of PBMCs from blood, taken 11 to 12 days after vaccination. This TCR came from a man aged 50-60 years who received an inactivated influenza vaccine.

In DNA form, the CDR3 reads TGTGCCAGCAGCCGCCGGACCGGGAACCCCATCCTATCCACCGGGGAGCTGTTTTTT. It is translated as CASSRRTGNPILSTGELFF. V is TRBV4-2 and J is TRBJ2-2; TRBD2 might be the D (5 bases). Deletions cut 4 bases from V and 4 bases from J, with 25 bases between. The CDR3 is 19 residues long. The germline V gene encodes CDR1 LGHNA and CDR2 YNFKEQ.